This T cell receptor beta chain originates from a study of blood T cells in healthy people across ages (dated by TCRdb to about 2015). For context, the study as a whole: In model experiments, roughly one uniquely barcoded TCR beta cDNA molecule per two T cells was captured by template switching. Age-related changes in TCR beta repertoire diversity were measured in the study by deep sequencing normalized with unique cDNA molecular identifiers. The donors were divided into four age groups: young (average roughly 15 years), middle-aged (around 41), aged (approximately 62) and long-lived (more than 75). To avoid experimental bias, donors of different ages were randomly spread across the sequencing lanes. For two donors (one aged 18 to 29 and one aged 80 or older), the study analyzed two additional independent replicas of 1 million unique cDNA reads from the same blood draw. The full study reports these points: Bulk unsorted PBMC profiling prevented conclusive comparison of naive and antigen-experienced compartments. Estimates of total diversity based on one million sequenced T cells were regarded as lower bounds and as underestimates. Because donor CMV infection status was unknown, age-related changes in expanded clonotypes were potentially confounded. As age increased, observed TCR beta diversity per million T cells dropped in a roughly linear way, and a significant reduction was already evident by age about 40. There was a strong correlation between observed TCR beta diversity and the percentage of naive T cells measured by flow cytometry. Compared with the aged group, the long-lived group had more naive CD4+ T cells, fewer expanded clones and increased TCR diversity, suggesting age selection.

V trim: 3 bases; J trim: 0 bases; unmatched bases: 7. Inclusive of the bounding cysteine and phenylalanine, the CDR3 is 16 residues long. Only CDR3 DNA is held: 48 bases, read in frame from base 1. CDR1 and CDR2 (KGHSH, LQKENI) derive from the germline V gene. The approximately 39 donors, aged 6 to 90 years, were systemically healthy Caucasian individuals from Russia. Roughly 10 milliliters of peripheral blood were collected from each donor into EDTA-treated Vacutainer tubes. PBMCs were isolated by Ficoll-Paque density-gradient centrifugation, with at least 6 million obtained per sample. Total RNA, at least 6 micrograms per sample, was extracted from PBMCs with Trizol reagent. The percentages of naive CD45RAhigh/CD27high T cells were determined by flow cytometry on a PBMC aliquot from every donor. As concerns this clonotype: Its specific antigen is unknown. One base away there is no much larger clone; base qualities are not given.

The method behind the library was 5' RACE. The listed sequencing device is Illumina HiSeq 2500. A second PCR of roughly 6 to 11 cycles was run with a J-beta primer mix and a sample-barcoded 5' primer. Each TCR beta cDNA molecule received a unique molecular identifier from a template-switch 5' adaptor carrying 12 random nucleotides. Each sample yielded at least 3 million CDR3-containing paired-end reads. First-strand cDNA synthesis was performed from all RNA using the Mint cDNA synthesis kit, with priming by a TRBC-specific oligonucleotide. Following uracil-DNA glycosylase treatment, all cDNA underwent a first 18-cycle PCR with the universal primers M1SS and BC2_uni_R. Concerning the study's data processing: For normalization, 1 million high-quality reads were randomly selected from each sample, with every read carrying a distinct molecular identifier. Instead of being binned into consensus sequences, reads with shared molecular identifiers were discarded. MiTCR, set to a Q25 quality threshold and the strictest error-elimination algorithm, was used for CDR3 identification, clonotype clustering and error correction. A nonparametric unseen species model with Euler transformation was used to estimate a lower bound on total TCR beta diversity. TCRdb took the public reads, trimmed them with fastp at Q25, ran MiXCR for clone calling and kept in-frame beta chains. Each record represents a unique CDR3 protein, reported with the most common genes and DNA among its rows. None of the V and J calls come from the authors' own analysis; TCRdb made them. The table for this sample lists over 600,000 distinct CDR3 sequences; approximately 60% of them were counted only once. In total, the top ten clones hold 20% to 30% of the sample.

The chain employs TRBV18 and TRBJ1-1, with 7 central nucleotides matching TRBD1. This clonotype originated in a man in his forties in good health. Material: blood. The DNA sequence follows: TGTGCCAGCTCACCTATTATGACAGGGATGAACACTGAAGCTTTCTTT. Translated, it reads CASSPIMTGMNTEAFF.